The subject of this entry is one TCR beta chain. It lacks a known antigen. The input lacks base qualities; no much larger clone sits a single base away. This same CDR3 is encoded by further DNA sequences in the sample. In total, fewer than 750 healthy bone marrow donors made up the cohort. All cohort members were sampled while nominally healthy, although unrecorded immune exposures were likely present. The donor tested CMV seropositive and was one of the 289 seropositive cohort members. A peripheral blood sample was collected from each donor, and TCR beta sequencing was performed on peripheral blood mononuclear cells. The Qiagen DNeasy Blood Extraction Kit was used to extract genomic DNA from the blood cell samples. The sample is drawn from a study of cytomegalovirus exposure and HLA in healthy donors (dated by TCRdb to about 2017). In the study overall: An earlier analysis of some 600 of the donors reported under 300 Gb of sequence data and 95 million to 140 million unique TCR beta sequences obtained from some 200 million T cells. Roughly 300 gigabases of sequencing data and 70 million to 100 million unique TCR sequences were included in an early release covering several hundred HLA-typed donors. The genetic ancestry cluster associated with self-reported Caucasian donors included roughly 84% of the 300 to 400 genotyped donors. The aim of the study was to test whether cataloging public T cell receptors could identify signatures of past pathogen exposure. Using immunosequencing, the study profiled T cell repertoires from about 650 subjects and related those repertoires to cytomegalovirus serostatus. A separate validation cohort of some 130 different subjects was used in addition to the approximately 700-subject first cohort. To predict cytomegalovirus infection status, the study combined high-throughput TCR immunosequencing, statistical association of individual TCRs with disease status, and machine learning. To study patterns of TCR occurrence, a later analysis re-analyzed previously published TCR beta repertoires from under 750 donors and added high-resolution HLA genotyping. Rather than using new phenotypic data, the later analysis identified candidate immune exposures from TCR beta sequences and from how often those sequences occurred across donors. To decide whether each TCR beta V gene segment behaved as functional or pseudogenic, an earlier analysis of some 600 of the donors relied on high-throughput TCR beta sequencing. Donor age, sex, ethnicity and CMV serostatus were compiled together with the repertoire data. A later genetic analysis took genome-wide SNP genotypes for about three fifths of the 666 donors and used that subset as a discovery cohort. Every discovery cohort repertoire had been produced on one sequencing platform. Class I and class II HLA loci were covered by the typing at four-digit resolution. The number of donors typed differed by locus, with roughly 620-640 for A, B, C, DRB1 and DQB1, 522 for DQA1, 606 for DPA1, and approximately 470 for DPB1. Four or five DR-DQ haplotypes were handled as single units for association and clustering, since linkage in the cohort was strong. Among around 400 genotyped donors of the cohort, an average of around 240,000 unique TCR beta nucleotide sequences was sequenced per donor, of which approximately 19% were non-productive. Beyond this particular receptor, the publication reports: Compared with the roughly 670-donor mean, donors in an Asian-associated ancestry cluster had fewer N-insertions in productive TCRs, according to a later genetic analysis. Correlated functional status among segregating V segments might be attributable to linkage disequilibrium, but an unknown experimental factor could not be ruled out. Three of the identified cytomegalovirus-associated TCR beta chains were confirmed in vitro to be specific for cytomegalovirus antigens. V-gene and J-gene trimming of TCR beta chains was associated with a missense DCLRE1C variant in a later genetic analysis, and the association was replicated in an independent cohort. Because HLA typing was unavailable for some donors at each locus, only the typed subset was used in association tests. Across donors, most TCR sequences were observed very rarely, whereas some public TCRs were present in many individuals. The authors suggested that the approach could potentially be extended to other disease states and immunological phenotypes. At a false discovery rate of 0.05, a later analysis linked 15,000 to 20,000 TCR beta sequences to specific HLA alleles. CMV serostatus was the only immune exposure information available for the cohort. According to a later analysis, most CMV-associated TCR beta chains appeared to be HLA-restricted, and the HLA associations seemed to be driven largely by CMV exposure. In a later analysis, HLA-associated TCR beta chains were found to be more clonally expanded and to have lower generation probabilities than equally common non-associated chains. The classifier was reported to diagnose cytomegalovirus status with high specificity and sensitivity in both the original and validation cohorts. In an earlier analysis of 500 to 650 of the donors, most TCR beta V segments appeared in productive rearrangements about 87% or about 30% of the time, broadly matching IMGT annotations. When HLA alleles, especially DR and DQ, strongly co-occurred, attributing TCR associations to individual alleles was difficult. According to a later analysis, parvovirus B19, influenza, CMV and Epstein-Barr virus appeared linked to several top co-occurrence clusters. According to a later analysis, TCR association rates differed among HLA loci, with DRB1 alleles showing the most associated TCRs and HLA-C alleles showing the fewest. Because counts were too low, about 18 rarely observed V segments, including chromosome 9 orphons, were excluded from the earlier analysis of around 640 of the donors. A further reported finding was that TCR beta sequences accurately predicted the HLA-A and HLA-B alleles for most subjects in the first cohort. Sequencing depth was assumed to be roughly uniform across donors in the presence/absence analyses, though that assumption may not hold. The sequencing pipeline was judged likely to have produced a cluster of highly shared sequence variants as a technical artifact. In the study, approximately 160 TCR beta chains were listed as associated with cytomegalovirus. In this cohort, only TCR beta chains were sequenced, and detectable features were limited by the absence of alpha or paired-chain data.

To prepare the library, the immunoSEQ multiplex PCR assay was applied. For the multiplex PCR, a mixture combining 60 forward primers for TCR Vbeta segments and 13 reverse primers for TCR Jbeta segments was used. A multiplex PCR assay on genomic DNA amplified the CDR3 region of rearranged TCR beta genes. The amplified TCR beta libraries were sequenced on the Illumina HiSeq System as 87-base-pair reads. The study's processing was this. Across the 640 or so repertoires, a later analysis counted some 80 million unique TCR beta chains, roughly 11 million of which were shared by at least two donors. Raw reads were error-corrected and collapsed into unique sequences by a nearest-neighbor algorithm in which closely related sequences were merged to remove PCR and sequencing errors. CDR3 sequences were aligned to IMGT reference sequences to assign V, D and J gene segments. For a sequence to be retained, a match of at least six nucleotides to both a V gene segment and a J gene segment was required. Rearrangements were classified as productive when the CDR3 lacked stop codons and remained in frame with V and J, and all other rearrangements were classified as non-productive. Following IMGT convention, CDR3 was defined as the stretch from the second conserved V-encoded cysteine to the conserved J-encoded phenylalanine. The earlier analysis of a few hundred of the donors excluded any sequence lacking an unambiguous match to a single V gene segment. An earlier analysis of several hundred of the donors classified V segments as functional when productive rearrangements were above 56.7% and as segregating when the standard deviation between donors was above 5%. To diagnose cytomegalovirus status from the catalog of TCR beta chain sequences, a statistical classification framework was built. In a later analysis, TCR nucleotide sequences were compared against IMGT/GENE-DB human TR gene sequences so that V and J genes could be assigned. The TCRdist pipeline was used in a later analysis to assign CDR3 sequences and most-parsimonious VDJ recombination scenarios. In a later analysis, each TCR beta chain was defined by its CDR3 amino acid sequence together with its V-gene family, and reads without a unique V-gene family were excluded. As a way to deal with suspected cross-contamination and a sequencing artifact, a later analysis dropped under 600 nucleotide sequences that were highly shared and had low generation probability. A later analysis calculated a clonal expansion index for each public chain from normalized within-repertoire ranks of inferred template counts. Generation probabilities in a later analysis came from a VDJ recombination model fitted to out-of-frame rearrangements, and those results were checked against IGoR. Hypergeometric tests were used in a later analysis to score TCR-TCR, TCR-HLA and TCR-CMV co-occurrence, with a repertoire-size bias correction applied to the TCR pairs. False discovery rates were estimated in a later analysis by permuting HLA or CMV assignments 20 times. In a later analysis, co-occurring TCRs were grouped with DBSCAN, and TCRdist sequence similarity was added when clustering was performed within HLA-allele-positive subsets. Repertoires with fewer than 30,000 or more than 120,000 public chains were left out of co-occurrence clustering, as were about five repertoires with anomalous nucleotide sharing. The table comes from immuneACCESS by way of TCRdb, which keeps in-frame sequences with V and J called. Part of the clones is missing from these tables; in studies checked, under half for an unresolved V gene and the rest for unknown reasons. The D gene and trimming were derived from the DNA, and the V and J assignments and clone size from that table. The sample records approximately 190,000 clones, 75% to 90% of which are singletons. Of the sample, 2% to 3% is held by the ten largest clones.

This clonotype was sampled from a woman in her forties or fifties in good health and CMV-seropositive. The material sequenced was PBMCs.

The DNA reads as follows: TGTGCCAGCAGTGCGACTAGCGGGGGGGCAGATACGCAGTATTTT. This yields the protein CASSATSGGADTQYF. This receptor chain uses TRBV2 and TRBJ2-3; 14 central nucleotides agree with TRBD2. The CDR3 sequence holds 15 residues, the cysteine and phenylalanine included. This entry keeps only the CDR3 DNA: 45 bases, framed from base 1. Clipping removes 4 bases from V and 4 bases from J, with 1 as the unmatched junction base count. According to the germline V gene, CDR1 reads SNHLY and CDR2 reads FYNNEI.